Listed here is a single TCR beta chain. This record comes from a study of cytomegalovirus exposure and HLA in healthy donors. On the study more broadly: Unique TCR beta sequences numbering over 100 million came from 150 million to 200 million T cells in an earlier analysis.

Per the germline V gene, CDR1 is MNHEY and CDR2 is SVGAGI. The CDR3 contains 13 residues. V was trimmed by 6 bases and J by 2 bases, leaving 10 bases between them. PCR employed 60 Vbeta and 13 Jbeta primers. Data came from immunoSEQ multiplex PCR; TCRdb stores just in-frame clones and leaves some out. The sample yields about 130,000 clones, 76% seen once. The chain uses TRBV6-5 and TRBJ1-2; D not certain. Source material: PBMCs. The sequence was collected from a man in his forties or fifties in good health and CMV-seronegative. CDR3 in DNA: TGTGCCAGCAGGTTCGACTTAAACTATGGCTACACCTTC. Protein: CASRFDLNYGYTF.